Each of the 25 T cell receptor beta chains below was sequenced from the same sample in a study of OX40 agonist ivuxolimab in advanced cancers. Assay used: immunoSEQ multiplex PCR; TCRdb lists only in-frame clones, some missing. In the table there are over 40,000 clones, roughly 80% of which are singletons. The sequences come from CD4+ or CD8+ T cells sorted from blood, collected in a trial of the OX40 agonist ivuxolimab. These receptors all stem from an adult with an advanced solid tumor such as melanoma, head and neck, liver or kidney cancer.

The chain has TRBV19 and TRBJ1-2, with a tentative D call TRBD1 (6 bases). Germline V gene sequence: CDR1 LNHDA, CDR2 SQIVND (reference sequence). The V end was cut by 7 bases, the J end by 5 bases, with 23 bases between. This CDR3 spans 16 amino acids. The CDR3 loop is CASTTTWTARGYGYTF. The CDR3 nucleotides read TGTGCCAGTACCACCACATGGACAGCAAGGGGTTATGGCTACACCTTC.

J is TRBJ2-2 and V is TRBV6-5; TRBD2 is a possible D gene (6 bases). The CDR3 spans 15 residues. Germline values: CDR1 MNHEY, CDR2 SVGAGI. Trimming left V 1 base short and J 6 bases short, with 12 bases between. CDR3 sequence: CASSYFQTSPGELFF. In nucleotides, the CDR3 is TGTGCCAGCAGTTACTTCCAGACTAGTCCCGGGGAGCTGTTTTTT.

The CDR3 DNA sequence: TGTGCCAGCAGTGCCGGGACTAGCGGCCCAGTTGTCACAGATACGCAGTATTTT. It codes for CASSAGTSGPVVTDTQYF. The rearrangement uses TRBV6-1 and TRBJ2-3; 11 bases agree with TRBD2. The CDR3 sequence is 18 residues long. Trimming took 4 bases from V and 2 from J; bases not matched to a gene: 11. Per the germline V gene, CDR1 is MNHNS and CDR2 is SASEGT.

This clone was seen a few times. The rearrangement links TRBV2 to TRBJ1-2, with a weak D call TRBD1 (6 bases). CDR1 SNHLY and CDR2 FYNNEI come from the germline V gene. This CDR3 has 14 residues. V dropped 7 bases and J dropped 8 bases, with 20 bases sitting between them. Here the CDR3 reads CASTDPDRSGGYTF. DNA for the CDR3: TGTGCCAGCACCGATCCCGACAGGTCGGGAGGCTACACCTTC.

V gene TRBV5-1 combines with J gene TRBJ2-3; no definite D call. Trimming took 1 base from V and 6 from J, leaving 3 bases between them. The CDR3 runs 11 residues. Germline V gene data show CDR1 as SGHRS and CDR2 as YFSETQ. The CDR3 loop reads CASSLRDTQYF. CDR3 nucleotides: TGCGCCAGCAGCTTGAGGGATACGCAGTATTTT.

The chain links TRBV7-6 to TRBJ2-5; a possible D gene is TRBD2 (6 bases). The CDR3 totals 15 residues. The germline V gene encodes CDR1 SGHVS and CDR2 FNYEAQ. V dropped 2 bases and J dropped 2 bases, with 12 bases sitting between them. The DNA for the CDR3 is TGTGCCAGCAGCTTAATGATCGGGACTCAAGAGACCCAGTACTTC. This translates into CASSLMIGTQETQYF.

The V gene is TRBV15, the J gene TRBJ2-3; no clear D. The length of the CDR3 is 13 residues. Germline V CDR1 and CDR2: LNHNV, YYDKDF (reference sequence). V dropped 5 bases and J dropped 3 bases, with 9 bases sitting between them. Written as DNA, the CDR3 is TGTGCCACCAGCCACGAAAAGACAGATACGCAGTATTTT. Protein sequence: CATSHEKTDTQYF.

The chain couples TRBV7-2 to TRBJ1-1; 8 bases match TRBD1. V lost 1 base, J lost 11 bases, and 9 bases stayed unmatched. Germline V gives CDR1 SGHTA, CDR2 FQGNSA. The CDR3 is 14 amino acids. CDR3 coding DNA: TGTGCCAGCAGCTTAGTGGCAGGGGGCGGATGGGCTTTCTTT. Amino acids: CASSLVAGGGWAFF.

The chain recombines TRBV5-6 with TRBJ2-6; D remains unclear. The germline V and J ends were trimmed by 5 bases and 1 base, with 1 base remaining between them. The germline V gene has CDR1 SGHDT and CDR2 YYEEEE. The CDR3 contains 12 residues. The CDR3 coding sequence is TGTGCCAGCAGGTCTGGGGCCAACGTCCTGACTTTC. Protein product: CASRSGANVLTF.

This chain uses TRBV5-4 with TRBJ1-5; no clear D. V lost 0 bases, J lost 5 bases, and 3 bases lay in between. CDR1 and CDR2 (germline): SGHNT, YYREEE (reference sequence). This CDR3 has 12 amino acids. The CDR3 loop reads CASSLEDQPQHF. The CDR3 DNA sequence: TGTGCCAGCAGCTTGGAGGATCAGCCCCAGCATTTT.

The chain has TRBV6-5 and TRBJ1-1; D is unresolved. Deletions cut 6 bases from V and 5 bases from J, with 16 bases between. The CDR3 has 14 amino acids. Germline V gene data show CDR1 as MNHEY and CDR2 as SVGAGI. The CDR3 bases are TGTGCCAGCAGACCGGGCGCGGGTAGGACTGAAGCTTTCTTT. Protein sequence: CASRPGAGRTEAFF.

J is TRBJ1-2 and V is TRBV4-3; 7 bases map to TRBD1. CDR1 is LGHNA and CDR2 is YSLEER in the germline V gene. The CDR3 has 15 residues. Trimming removed 0 bases from V and 2 bases from J; junction bases left unmatched: 3. Here the CDR3 reads CASSQDAGGNYGYTF. The CDR3 coding sequence is TGCGCCAGCAGCCAAGATGCAGGGGGAAACTATGGCTACACCTTC.

The chain combines TRBV18 with TRBJ2-1; tentative D call: TRBD2 (7 bases). The CDR3 length is 16 residues. The V end was cut by 0 bases, the J end by 8 bases, with 17 bases between. Looked up from germline, CDR1 is KGHSH and CDR2 is LQKENI. This chain's CDR3 is CASSPPERGGSHEQFF. CDR3 sequence (DNA): TGTGCCAGCTCACCACCGGAGAGGGGGGGCTCCCATGAGCAGTTCTTC.

The chain joins TRBV5-6 to TRBJ1-1; 8 nucleotides agree with TRBD1. CDR1 is SGHDT and CDR2 is YYEEEE in the germline V gene. This CDR3 is built from 14 residues. V shed 4 bases, J shed 3 bases, and the junction held 5 bases outside the gene matches. CDR3 protein: CASSERQGYTEAFF. In DNA, the CDR3 is TGTGCCAGCAGCGAAAGACAGGGGTACACTGAAGCTTTCTTT.

The rearrangement joins TRBV11-3 to TRBJ2-3; perhaps D is TRBD1 or TRBD2 (5 bases each). This CDR3 region has 12 residues. CDR1 and CDR2 (germline): SGHNT, YENEEA. V was shortened by 5 bases and J by 8 bases, with 11 bases between the two germline ends. CDR3 coding DNA: TGTGCCAGCAGCGCCCCTGGGGGTACGCAGTATTTT. This gives the protein CASSAPGGTQYF.

In DNA, the CDR3 is TGTGCCAGCAGCGCCCCAGGACAGTACAATGAGCAGTTCTTC. Translation: CASSAPGQYNEQFF. The rearrangement uses TRBV5-4 and TRBJ2-1; the D gene is possibly TRBD1 (6 bases). The CDR3 runs to 14 residues. Germline V lookup: CDR1 SGHNT, CDR2 YYREEE (reference sequence). Between the trimmed V and J ends, which lost 4 bases and 4 bases, there was a span of 12 bases.

V gene TRBV28 combines with J gene TRBJ1-5, with a tentative D call TRBD1 (5 bases). Trimming left V 7 bases short and J 7 bases short, with 20 bases between. This CDR3 is built from 15 residues. The germline CDR1 and CDR2 sequences are MDHEN and SYDVKM. The CDR3 region has the DNA TGTGCCAGCAATGCTGATGGGCGAAGGGGCCAGCCCCAGCATTTT. Translation gives CASNADGRRGQPQHF.

The rearrangement uses TRBV7-8 and TRBJ1-2, with TRBD1 matching over 8 bases. V lost 4 bases to trimming and J lost 2 bases; unmatched junction nucleotides: 3. CDR3 length equals 14 residues. Germline V gene lookup returns CDR1 SGHVS and CDR2 FQNEAQ. The CDR3 DNA follows: TGTGCCAGCAGCTCCGCAGGGGGCAACTATGGCTACACCTTC. It codes for CASSSAGGNYGYTF.

This chain connects TRBV5-6 to TRBJ2-3, with TRBD1 identical over 10 bases. Unmatched junction bases numbered 8, after V lost 4 bases and J lost 0 bases. This CDR3 spans 17 amino acids. Per germline, CDR1 SGHDT and CDR2 YYEEEE. CDR3 nucleotides: TGTGCCAGCAGCCCCGGGACAGGGGTGACTAGCACAGATACGCAGTATTTT. Residues: CASSPGTGVTSTDTQYF.

This chain uses TRBV5-1 with TRBJ1-2, with 9 bases that match TRBD1. Germline CDR1 is SGHRS and CDR2 is YFSETQ. The CDR3 has 14 amino acids. V lost 5 bases, J lost 13 bases, and 15 bases stayed unmatched. The CDR3 bases are TGCGCCAGCAGAGCAAGACAGGGGGGAGCTCCTTGCACCTTC. Its translation: CASRARQGGAPCTF.

This sequence joins TRBV10-3 and TRBJ2-5; 7 nucleotides line up with TRBD1. After removal of 3 bases from V and 5 bases from J, the junction contained 12 bases not matched to a gene. Germline CDR1 reads ENHRY; CDR2 reads SYGVKD. The CDR3 length is 16 residues. CDR3 residues: CAISDGATGTTETQYF. In DNA form, the CDR3 reads TGTGCCATCAGTGACGGGGCGACAGGGACGACGGAGACCCAGTACTTC.

This chain links TRBV2 with TRBJ1-2; D may be TRBD1 (6 bases). This CDR3 is 15 amino acids long. Per the germline V gene, CDR1 is SNHLY and CDR2 is FYNNEI. The ends were cut back, 4 bases at V and 6 bases at J, with 18 bases in the middle. CDR3 nucleotides: TGTGCCAGCAGTGGGGCGGGGGGCCCCCTGAATGGCTACACCTTC. The encoded protein is CASSGAGGPLNGYTF.

V and J are TRBV28 and TRBJ2-5, with D perhaps given as TRBD1 or TRBD2 (6 bases each). Germline loops: CDR1 MDHEN, CDR2 SYDVKM. V lost 5 bases and J 2 bases, leaving 24 bases between the germline ends. CDR3 length: 18 residues. The CDR3 DNA reads TGTGCCAGCAGTATTATAGGCGGAACGGGGGACATTCAAGAGACCCAGTACTTC. Its protein product is CASSIIGGTGDIQETQYF.

The genes are TRBV7-8 and TRBJ2-1; TRBD1 is a possible D gene (5 bases). V was clipped by 4 bases and J by 4 bases, with 8 bases between them. CDR1 and CDR2 (germline): SGHVS, FQNEAQ. This CDR3 spans 13 amino acids. The CDR3 nucleotides read TGTGCCAGCAGCTCCAGACAGTACAATGAGCAGTTCTTC. This sequence encodes CASSSRQYNEQFF.

V gene TRBV6-5 combines with J gene TRBJ1-6; D gene unclear. Germline loops: CDR1 MNHEY, CDR2 SVGAGI. The germline V and J ends were trimmed by 6 bases and 9 bases, with 12 bases remaining between them. The CDR3 is 13 residues long. CDR3 sequence: CASSRAIGSPLHF. The CDR3 coding sequence is TGTGCCAGCAGCCGGGCCATTGGTTCACCCCTCCACTTT.